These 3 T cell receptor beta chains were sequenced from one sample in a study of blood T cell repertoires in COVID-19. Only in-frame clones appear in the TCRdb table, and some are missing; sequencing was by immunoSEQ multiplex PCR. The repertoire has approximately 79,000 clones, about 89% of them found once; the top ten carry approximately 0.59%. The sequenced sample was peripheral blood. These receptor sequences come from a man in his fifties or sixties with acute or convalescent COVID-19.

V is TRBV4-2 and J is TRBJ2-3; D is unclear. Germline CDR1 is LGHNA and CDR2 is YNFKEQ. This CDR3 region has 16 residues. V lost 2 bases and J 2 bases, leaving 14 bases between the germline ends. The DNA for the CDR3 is TGTGCCAGCAGCCAATTACTAAACTTAAACACAGATACGCAGTATTTT. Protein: CASSQLLNLNTDTQYF.

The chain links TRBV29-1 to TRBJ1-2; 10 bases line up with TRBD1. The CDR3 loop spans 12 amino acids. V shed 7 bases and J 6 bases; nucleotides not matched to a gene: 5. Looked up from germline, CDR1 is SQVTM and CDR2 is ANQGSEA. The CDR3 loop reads CSAADRGHGYTF. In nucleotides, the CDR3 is TGCAGCGCTGCCGACAGGGGGCATGGCTACACCTTC.

CDR3 residues: CASRLQGNEKLFF. Here the CDR3 DNA reads TGTGCCAGCAGACTACAGGGTAACGAAAAACTGTTTTTT. The rearrangement links TRBV28 to TRBJ1-4; D is possibly TRBD1 (6 bases). The CDR3 is made up of 13 amino acids. Germline CDR1 MDHEN, CDR2 SYDVKM. The V end was cut by 6 bases, the J end by 8 bases, with 13 bases between.